Many counts were recorded for the clone carrying this T cell receptor (beta chain). Its cognate antigen is unknown. CDR3 size: 14 residues. The germline gives CDR1 ENHRY, CDR2 SYGVKD. The V gene end was trimmed by 7 bases and the J gene end by 8 bases; junction bases not matched to a gene: 11. These data are taken from a study of identical twins. Study-wide points: Zero-insertion analyses could be partly confounded by invariant MAIT and iNKT cells. Reduced insertions were recorded for abundant cord blood beta clonotypes, with no such pattern in memory repertoires. Within beta out-of-frame sequences, the excess sharing observed between twins was weaker.

Template switching added a universal primer site, and cDNA bore unique molecular identifiers. TCRdb processed the 5' RACE reads anew with MiXCR; each CDR3 protein has one entry. Of some 630,000 distinct CDR3 sequences in the sample, about 7.1% were seen once. These data were likewise used in another study, on yellow fever vaccine responses in identical twins.

This sequence originates from a woman aged 18-29 years in good health. The sample consisted of PBMCs. The rearrangement uses TRBV10-3 and TRBJ2-3; 8 bases are shared with TRBD2. CDR3 DNA: TGTGCCATCACCCCGGGACTAGGGGGTATTACGCAGTATTTT. It codes for CAITPGLGGITQYF.